This is a list of T cell receptor beta chains from one sample in a study of cytomegalovirus exposure and HLA in healthy donors. Clones were read by immunoSEQ multiplex PCR, and TCRdb kept only the in-frame ones, dropping some. The sample yields over 85,000 clones, approximately 83% seen once. Sequences were obtained from PBMCs. These receptors originate from a middle-aged man in good health and CMV-seronegative. Both conserved end residues are part of each CDR3. Fields, in order: clone size, V gene, J gene, D gene, CDR3 protein, CDR3 DNA. A D gene is named only where the DNA matches it firmly. Size is omitted from some rows. Given values are once, few, many or a class for expanded clones.

clone size: NA; V gene: TRBV4-3; J gene: TRBJ2-7; D gene: TRBD1; CDR3 protein: CASSQGAAGGLYEQYF; CDR3 DNA: TGCGCCAGCAGCCAAGGAGCGGCAGGGGGCTTGTACGAGCAGTACTTC
clone size: NA; V gene: TRBV6-1; J gene: TRBJ1-5; D gene: NA; CDR3 protein: CASSETEYQPQHF; CDR3 DNA: TGTGCCAGCAGTGAGACGGAGTATCAGCCCCAGCATTTT
clone size: NA; V gene: TRBV19; J gene: TRBJ2-5; D gene: TRBD2; CDR3 protein: CASSPLAAGGTQYF; CDR3 DNA: TGTGCCAGTAGTCCCCTGGCGGCGGGGGGGACCCAGTACTTC
clone size: NA; V gene: TRBV28; J gene: TRBJ1-5; D gene: TRBD1; CDR3 protein: CASSATGAINQPQHF; CDR3 DNA: TGTGCCAGCAGCGCGACAGGGGCTATCAATCAGCCCCAGCATTTT
clone size: NA; V gene: TRBV6-5; J gene: TRBJ1-2; D gene: NA; CDR3 protein: CASRKTGPYGYTF; CDR3 DNA: TGTGCCAGCCGAAAGACAGGCCCCTATGGCTACACCTTC
clone size: NA; V gene: TRBV4-3; J gene: TRBJ2-3; D gene: NA; CDR3 protein: CASSQVSGDTQYF; CDR3 DNA: TGCGCCAGCAGCCAAGTTAGCGGAGATACGCAGTATTTT
clone size: once; V gene: TRBV6-5; J gene: TRBJ1-2; D gene: NA; CDR3 protein: CASSYLKQDIYGYTF; CDR3 DNA: TGTGCCAGCAGTTACTTGAAACAGGATATCTATGGCTACACCTTC
clone size: NA; V gene: TRBV7-9; J gene: TRBJ2-7; D gene: TRBD2; CDR3 protein: CASSPGLGYEQYF; CDR3 DNA: TGTGCCAGCAGCCCGGGACTAGGGTACGAGCAGTACTTC
clone size: NA; V gene: TRBV5-1; J gene: TRBJ2-7; D gene: TRBD2; CDR3 protein: CASSLVATSGGAEQYF; CDR3 DNA: TGCGCCAGCAGCTTGGTGGCGACTAGCGGGGGGGCTGAGCAGTACTTC
clone size: NA; V gene: TRBV25-1; J gene: TRBJ1-1; D gene: NA; CDR3 protein: CASSEGPNTEAFF; CDR3 DNA: TGTGCCAGCAGTGAAGGGCCGAACACTGAAGCTTTCTTT
clone size: NA; V gene: TRBV7-9; J gene: TRBJ1-2; D gene: TRBD1; CDR3 protein: CASRWTGGESYTF; CDR3 DNA: TGTGCCAGCAGATGGACAGGGGGCGAAAGCTACACCTTC
clone size: NA; V gene: TRBV6-1; J gene: TRBJ2-7; D gene: TRBD2; CDR3 protein: CASSDSGTSYEQYF; CDR3 DNA: TGTGCCAGCAGTGATTCCGGGACTAGCTACGAGCAGTACTTC
clone size: NA; V gene: TRBV5-1; J gene: TRBJ1-1; D gene: TRBD1; CDR3 protein: CASSLYQGARTEAFF; CDR3 DNA: TGCGCCAGCAGCTTGTATCAGGGGGCAAGGACTGAAGCTTTCTTT
clone size: NA; V gene: TRBV9; J gene: TRBJ2-2; D gene: TRBD2; CDR3 protein: CASSVTSGNTGELFF; CDR3 DNA: TGTGCCAGCAGCGTGACTAGCGGAAACACCGGGGAGCTGTTTTTT
clone size: NA; V gene: TRBV28; J gene: TRBJ2-1; D gene: NA; CDR3 protein: CASTPPIPNSDEQFF; CDR3 DNA: TGTGCCAGCACCCCACCAATCCCTAACTCCGATGAGCAGTTCTTC
clone size: once; V gene: TRBV6-5; J gene: TRBJ1-1; D gene: NA; CDR3 protein: CASTPSGSGTEAFF; CDR3 DNA: TGTGCCAGCACCCCCTCCGGCTCAGGAACTGAAGCTTTCTTT
clone size: NA; V gene: TRBV29-1; J gene: TRBJ1-2; D gene: NA; CDR3 protein: CSVEERYGYTF; CDR3 DNA: TGCAGCGTTGAAGAGCGGTATGGCTACACCTTC
clone size: NA; V gene: TRBV23-1; J gene: TRBJ1-2; D gene: NA; CDR3 protein: CASSQGGSNYGYTF; CDR3 DNA: TGCGCCAGCAGTCAAGGGGGGAGTAACTATGGCTACACCTTC
clone size: NA; V gene: TRBV15; J gene: TRBJ2-7; D gene: NA; CDR3 protein: CATRPGISYEQYF; CDR3 DNA: TGTGCCACCAGACCCGGGATCTCCTACGAGCAGTACTTC
clone size: NA; V gene: TRBV25-1; J gene: TRBJ1-1; D gene: NA; CDR3 protein: CASKVRAEAFF; CDR3 DNA: TGTGCCAGCAAGGTGCGGGCCGAAGCTTTCTTT
clone size: NA; V gene: TRBV19; J gene: TRBJ1-6; D gene: NA; CDR3 protein: CASSAPGRLANSPLHF; CDR3 DNA: TGTGCCAGTAGTGCCCCCGGGAGGCTGGCTAATTCACCCCTCCACTTT
clone size: NA; V gene: TRBV2; J gene: TRBJ1-1; D gene: NA; CDR3 protein: CASSPRVGAFF; CDR3 DNA: TGTGCCAGCAGCCCCAGGGTAGGGGCTTTCTTT
clone size: NA; V gene: TRBV7-8; J gene: TRBJ2-5; D gene: TRBD1; CDR3 protein: CASSLVSRTGKAETQYF; CDR3 DNA: TGTGCCAGCAGCTTAGTAAGCCGGACAGGAAAAGCGGAGACCCAGTACTTC
clone size: NA; V gene: TRBV10-3; J gene: TRBJ1-4; D gene: TRBD1; CDR3 protein: CATYQGAENEKLFF; CDR3 DNA: TGTGCCACCTACCAGGGGGCGGAAAATGAAAAACTGTTTTTT
clone size: NA; V gene: TRBV5-1; J gene: TRBJ2-5; D gene: NA; CDR3 protein: CASSPYGKETQYF; CDR3 DNA: TGCGCCAGCAGCCCGTACGGGAAAGAGACCCAGTACTTC
clone size: NA; V gene: TRBV6-5; J gene: TRBJ2-7; D gene: NA; CDR3 protein: CASRSGGTYEQYF; CDR3 DNA: TGTGCCAGCAGGTCAGGGGGGACCTACGAGCAGTACTTC
clone size: NA; V gene: TRBV6-5; J gene: TRBJ2-7; D gene: NA; CDR3 protein: CASSYSRGSTRYEQYF; CDR3 DNA: TGTGCCAGCAGTTACAGCAGGGGTTCGACCCGATACGAGCAGTACTTC
clone size: NA; V gene: TRBV4-2; J gene: TRBJ2-1; D gene: TRBD1; CDR3 protein: CASSLGTGEVGEQFF; CDR3 DNA: TGTGCCAGCAGCCTCGGGACAGGGGAGGTAGGGGAGCAGTTCTTC
clone size: NA; V gene: TRBV30; J gene: TRBJ2-3; D gene: TRBD2; CDR3 protein: CAWSPFSLSGGPFDTQYF; CDR3 DNA: TGTGCCTGGAGTCCTTTTTCCTTAAGCGGGGGGCCCTTCGATACGCAGTATTTT
clone size: once; V gene: TRBV29-1; J gene: TRBJ1-6; D gene: NA; CDR3 protein: CSVRGGPNSPLHF; CDR3 DNA: TGCAGCGTTCGGGGGGGCCCTAATTCACCCCTCCACTTT
clone size: NA; V gene: TRBV2; J gene: TRBJ2-5; D gene: TRBD1; CDR3 protein: CASSYRGLSETQYF; CDR3 DNA: TGTGCCAGCAGCTACAGGGGATTGAGCGAGACCCAGTACTTC
clone size: NA; V gene: TRBV5-4; J gene: TRBJ1-2; D gene: TRBD1; CDR3 protein: CASSLRDRANYGYTF; CDR3 DNA: TGTGCCAGCAGCCTCCGGGACAGAGCTAACTATGGCTACACCTTC
clone size: NA; V gene: TRBV18; J gene: TRBJ1-1; D gene: NA; CDR3 protein: CASSPGMPMNTEAFF; CDR3 DNA: TGTGCCAGCTCACCGGGCATGCCCATGAACACTGAAGCTTTCTTT
clone size: few; V gene: TRBV6-5; J gene: TRBJ1-2; D gene: TRBD1; CDR3 protein: CASSYSKGQGRSYTF; CDR3 DNA: TGTGCCAGCAGTTACTCGAAGGGACAGGGCAGAAGCTACACCTTC
clone size: NA; V gene: TRBV6-1; J gene: TRBJ2-1; D gene: TRBD1; CDR3 protein: CASSGRQGANEQFF; CDR3 DNA: TGTGCCAGCAGTGGACGACAGGGGGCGAATGAGCAGTTCTTC
clone size: NA; V gene: TRBV7-9; J gene: TRBJ1-4; D gene: NA; CDR3 protein: CASAQGGEKLFF; CDR3 DNA: TGTGCCAGCGCCCAGGGCGGCGAAAAACTGTTTTTT
clone size: NA; V gene: TRBV5-4; J gene: TRBJ1-2; D gene: TRBD1; CDR3 protein: CASSLKSGQGYGYTF; CDR3 DNA: TGTGCCAGCAGCTTGAAGAGTGGACAGGGCTATGGCTACACCTTC
clone size: NA; V gene: TRBV5-4; J gene: TRBJ1-1; D gene: TRBD1; CDR3 protein: CASSFGTALNTEAFF; CDR3 DNA: TGTGCCAGCAGCTTCGGGACAGCCCTGAACACTGAAGCTTTCTTT
clone size: NA; V gene: TRBV5-1; J gene: TRBJ2-5; D gene: TRBD2; CDR3 protein: CASSPGGLETQYF; CDR3 DNA: TGCGCCAGCAGCCCGGGGGGGCTAGAGACCCAGTACTTC
clone size: NA; V gene: TRBV5-1; J gene: TRBJ2-1; D gene: TRBD1; CDR3 protein: CASSLEGQGYNEQFF; CDR3 DNA: TGCGCCAGCAGCTTGGAGGGACAGGGATACAATGAGCAGTTCTTC
clone size: NA; V gene: TRBV6-1; J gene: TRBJ1-1; D gene: NA; CDR3 protein: CASSLGTRGVTEAFF; CDR3 DNA: TGTGCCAGCAGTTTAGGCACCCGGGGGGTCACTGAAGCTTTCTTT
clone size: once; V gene: TRBV5-1; J gene: TRBJ2-5; D gene: TRBD2; CDR3 protein: CASSLGVAGAETQYF; CDR3 DNA: TGCGCCAGCAGCTTGGGGGTAGCGGGAGCAGAGACCCAGTACTTC
clone size: NA; V gene: TRBV9; J gene: TRBJ2-2; D gene: NA; CDR3 protein: CASSEQGNTGELFF; CDR3 DNA: TGTGCCAGCAGCGAACAGGGTAACACCGGGGAGCTGTTTTTT
clone size: NA; V gene: TRBV28; J gene: TRBJ1-2; D gene: NA; CDR3 protein: CASSSTVYGYTF; CDR3 DNA: TGTGCCAGCAGCTCGACAGTCTATGGCTACACCTTC
clone size: NA; V gene: TRBV4-2; J gene: TRBJ1-1; D gene: NA; CDR3 protein: CASSQDAKTRGAEAFF; CDR3 DNA: TGTGCCAGCAGCCAAGATGCCAAGACCAGGGGAGCTGAAGCTTTCTTT
clone size: NA; V gene: TRBV27; J gene: TRBJ2-4; D gene: NA; CDR3 protein: CASSPRGKIAKNIQYF; CDR3 DNA: TGTGCCAGCAGTCCCAGGGGTAAAATAGCCAAAAACATTCAGTACTTC
clone size: NA; V gene: TRBV4-1; J gene: TRBJ2-4; D gene: TRBD2; CDR3 protein: CASSQLAGAPGNIQYF; CDR3 DNA: TGCGCCAGCAGCCAACTAGCGGGGGCCCCGGGGAACATTCAGTACTTC
clone size: NA; V gene: TRBV29-1; J gene: TRBJ1-1; D gene: NA; CDR3 protein: CSVGDRPNTEAFF; CDR3 DNA: TGCAGCGTAGGTGACAGGCCGAACACTGAAGCTTTCTTT
clone size: once; V gene: TRBV9; J gene: TRBJ2-5; D gene: TRBD1; CDR3 protein: CASSVGQGGQETQYF; CDR3 DNA: TGTGCCAGCAGCGTGGGACAGGGAGGGCAAGAGACCCAGTACTTC
clone size: NA; V gene: TRBV13; J gene: TRBJ1-2; D gene: NA; CDR3 protein: CASSYLPSNYGYTF; CDR3 DNA: TGTGCCAGCAGTTACTTACCTAGCAACTATGGCTACACCTTC
clone size: NA; V gene: TRBV29-1; J gene: TRBJ2-7; D gene: NA; CDR3 protein: CSVQQGTASYEQYF; CDR3 DNA: TGCAGCGTCCAACAGGGAACGGCATCCTACGAGCAGTACTTC